This entry is about one TCR beta chain. Reverse transcribed after extraction, RNA yielded cDNA as the sequencing template. TCRdb keeps only in-frame clones here, not all; method: immunoSEQ multiplex PCR. Here the sample spans about 200,000 clones, about two fifths being singletons. The data derive from a study of CD8+ T cells in alopecia areata. Study as a whole: Among treated patients, severity was scored by affected scalp area percentage.

The treatment: oral pan-JAK inhibitor, 5-10 mg twice daily. Collected material from alopecia areata patients comprised lesional scalp punch biopsies and peripheral blood. The specimen was CD4+ T cells sorted from blood, collected at approximately week 31, from a patient treated with tofacitinib. This sequence was found in a human donor with alopecia areata.

CDR3 sequence reads: CASSQLGTSGRGEQYF. The CDR3 coding sequence is TGCGCCAGCAGCCAACTCGGGACTAGCGGGAGGGGCGAGCAGTACTTC. The V and J genes are TRBV4-1 and TRBJ2-7, with TRBD2 matching 16 bases. Germline V gene lookup returns CDR1 MGHRA and CDR2 YSYEKL. The CDR3 consists of 16 residues. The V segment lost 2 bases and the J segment 6 bases; nucleotides outside the gene matches: 4.